This T cell receptor (beta chain) comes out of a study of T cell clonality in common variable immunodeficiency. Broader study findings: Compared with controls, CVID subjects had fewer shared TCRbeta clones. CVID patient heterogeneity limited repertoire-clinical complication correlations.

This clone was observed at least ten times. Its specificity is unknown. The read ends 3 residues shy of where the CDR3 ends; the end is completed using the germline J gene. CVID and control samples used equivalent genomic DNA input. Only in-frame clones appear in the TCRdb table, and some are missing; sequencing was by immunoSEQ multiplex PCR. The repertoire consists of some 43,000 clones, none detected only once. CDR1 is GTSNPN and CDR2 is SVGIG in the germline V gene (reference sequence). This CDR3 spans 14 amino acids. The V and J ends lost 0 bases and 5 bases respectively, with 13 bases between them. Both groups were predominantly of Caucasian heritage.

This TCR came from a person aged 18-70 years in good health. The chain uses TRBV30 and TRBJ2-5; a weak D match, TRBD1 (6 bases). Sample: peripheral blood mononuclear cells. CDR3 sequence reads: CAWSVQGPGETQYF. The CDR3 DNA, read in part, is TGTGCCTGGAGTGTACAGGGTCCGGGGGAGACC.